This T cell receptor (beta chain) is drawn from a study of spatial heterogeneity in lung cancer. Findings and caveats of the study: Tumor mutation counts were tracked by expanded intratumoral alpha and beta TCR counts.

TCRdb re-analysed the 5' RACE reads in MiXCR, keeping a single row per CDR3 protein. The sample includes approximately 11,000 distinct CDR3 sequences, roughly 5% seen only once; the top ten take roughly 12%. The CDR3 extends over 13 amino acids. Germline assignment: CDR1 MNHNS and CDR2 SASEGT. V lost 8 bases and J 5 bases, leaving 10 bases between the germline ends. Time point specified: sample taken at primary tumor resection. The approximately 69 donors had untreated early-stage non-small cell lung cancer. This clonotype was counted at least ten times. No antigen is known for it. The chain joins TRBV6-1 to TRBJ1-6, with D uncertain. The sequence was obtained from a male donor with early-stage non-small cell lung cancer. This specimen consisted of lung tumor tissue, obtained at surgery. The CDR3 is CASEWEDNSPLHF. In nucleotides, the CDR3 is TGTGCCAGCGAATGGGAGGATAATTCACCCCTCCACTTT.